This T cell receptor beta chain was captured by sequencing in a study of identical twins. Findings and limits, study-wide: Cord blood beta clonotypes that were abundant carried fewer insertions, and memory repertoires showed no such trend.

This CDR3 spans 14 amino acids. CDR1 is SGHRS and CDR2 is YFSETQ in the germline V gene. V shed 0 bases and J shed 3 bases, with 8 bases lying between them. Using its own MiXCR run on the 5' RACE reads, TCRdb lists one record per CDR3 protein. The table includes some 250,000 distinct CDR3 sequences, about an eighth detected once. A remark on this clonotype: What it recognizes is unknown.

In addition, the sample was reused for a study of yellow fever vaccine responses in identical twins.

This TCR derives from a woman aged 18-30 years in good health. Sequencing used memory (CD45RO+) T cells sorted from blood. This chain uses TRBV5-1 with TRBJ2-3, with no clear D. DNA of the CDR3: TGCGCCAGCAGCTTGGTTAAACCAACAGATACGCAGTATTTT. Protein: CASSLVKPTDTQYF.